The 13 T cell receptor beta chains listed next were all sequenced from one sample in a study of T cell responses to AZD1222 COVID-19 vaccine. Measured with immunoSEQ multiplex PCR; TCRdb has only the in-frame clones, and not every one. This table holds approximately 180,000 clones, about 93% found once. This specimen consisted of peripheral blood, obtained 28 days after the second dose of the MenACWY control vaccine. These receptors were collected from an adult who received the MenACWY meningococcal vaccine as a control.

The rearrangement links TRBV30 to TRBJ2-1; 7 bases line up with TRBD1. This CDR3 contains 15 residues. Germline CDR1 and CDR2: GTSNPN and SVGIG (reference sequence). Trimming cost V 5 bases and J 0 bases; bases outside gene matches: 7. DNA of the CDR3: TGTGCCTGGGATACAGGGGCGATCTCCTACAATGAGCAGTTCTTC. It translates to CAWDTGAISYNEQFF.

The chain employs TRBV16 and TRBJ2-6; D call uncertain. The V gene's germline CDR1 is KGHSY and CDR2 FQNENV. CDR3 length: 15 amino acids. The V end was cut by 2 bases, the J end by 0 bases, with 5 bases between. The CDR3 sequence is CASSQTSSGANVLTF. CDR3 DNA sequence: TGTGCCAGCAGCCAAACTTCCTCTGGGGCCAACGTCCTGACTTTC.

The chain couples TRBV7-2 to TRBJ2-2; no firm D call. Germline assignment: CDR1 SGHTA and CDR2 FQGNSA. There are 15 residues in the CDR3. Trimming took off 1 base at V and 1 base at J, with 7 bases between the two ends. The CDR3 DNA is TGTGCCAGCAGCTTAGGTGGCGGGAACACCGGGGAGCTGTTTTTT. As protein: CASSLGGGNTGELFF.

The rearrangement links TRBV3-1 (or the pseudogene TRBV3-2) to TRBJ2-6; D is unresolved. CDR1 is LGHDT and CDR2 is YNNKEL in the germline V gene (reference sequence). The CDR3 loop spans 15 amino acids. The V end lost 4 bases, the J end lost 0 bases, and 7 bases lay between the germline ends. Here the CDR3 reads CASSPRLSGANVLTF. CDR3 nucleotides: TGTGCCAGCAGCCCACGCCTCTCTGGGGCCAACGTCCTGACTTTC.

The CDR3 region has the DNA TGTGCCAGCAGCCCGTCCTGGCGGAAAGACACTGAAGCTTTCTTT. This gives the protein CASSPSWRKDTEAFF. This chain links TRBV3-1 (or the pseudogene TRBV3-2) with TRBJ1-1; D gene unclear. V shed 4 bases and J shed 3 bases, with 15 bases lying between them. The CDR3 is made up of 15 amino acids. Germline-derived CDR1 and CDR2 are LGHDT and YNNKEL (reference sequence).

V and J are TRBV19 and TRBJ1-5; a weak D match, TRBD1 (6 bases). Germline lookup yields CDR1 LNHDA and CDR2 SQIVND (reference sequence). V lost 4 bases, J lost 2 bases, and 12 bases lay in between. This CDR3 is built from 15 residues. The CDR3 DNA reads as TGTGCCAGTAGTAATATTCGGACAGGCAATCAGCCCCAGCATTTT. This encodes CASSNIRTGNQPQHF.

This rearrangement joins TRBV2 to TRBJ2-7; D call uncertain. The CDR3 has 12 amino acids. V was trimmed by 8 bases and J by 5 bases, leaving 13 bases between them. CDR1 is SNHLY and CDR2 is FYNNEI in the germline V gene. Here the CDR3 DNA reads TGTGCCAGCGACACTGGGGTAAACGAGCAGTACTTC. This codes for CASDTGVNEQYF.

The chain combines TRBV6-5 with TRBJ1-4; TRBD1 is a possible D gene (5 bases). Per the germline V gene, CDR1 is MNHEY and CDR2 is SVGAGI. V lost 5 bases, J lost 5 bases, and 12 bases lay in between. This CDR3 region has 14 residues. Here the CDR3 reads CASSPGTANEKLFF. The DNA for the CDR3 is TGTGCCAGCAGTCCGGGGACTGCGAATGAAAAACTGTTTTTT.

V usage is TRBV2 and J usage is TRBJ2-7; 7 positions agree with TRBD1. In germline, CDR1 is SNHLY, CDR2 FYNNEI. The length of the CDR3 is 13 residues. The J segment lost 2 bases and the V segment lost 11 bases, leaving 9 bases of the junction unmatched. As DNA, the CDR3 is TGTGCCTCTTGCTCGGGACAGACCTACGAGCAGTACTTC. This sequence encodes CASCSGQTYEQYF.

This chain uses TRBV6-5 with TRBJ2-6, with unresolved D. In germline, CDR1 is MNHEY, CDR2 SVGAGI. The CDR3 runs to 15 residues. The V gene lost 5 bases and the J gene lost 0 bases, with 8 bases spanning the gap. The CDR3 spells CASSMRISGANVLTF. In nucleotides, the CDR3 is TGTGCCAGCAGTATGCGCATCTCTGGGGCCAACGTCCTGACTTTC.

V is TRBV12-3 or TRBV12-4 and J is TRBJ1-4; no clear D. The CDR3 covers 13 residues. Trimming stripped 4 bases from V and 7 bases from J, with 10 bases between. Written as DNA, the CDR3 is TGTGCCAGCAGTTCATTAGGGAGTGAAAAACTGTTTTTT. As protein: CASSSLGSEKLFF.

This clone was detected only once. The chain couples TRBV5-1 to TRBJ2-2; D may match TRBD1 or TRBD2 (5 bases each). V lost 2 bases and J 1 base, leaving 12 bases between the germline ends. Looked up from germline, CDR1 is SGHRS and CDR2 is YFSETQ. The length of the CDR3 is 16 residues. The chain's CDR3 is CASSFTGTVNTGELFF. The CDR3 coding sequence is TGCGCCAGCAGCTTCACCGGGACGGTGAACACCGGGGAGCTGTTTTTT.

V usage is TRBV27 and J usage is TRBJ1-2; 11 bases agree with TRBD1. CDR1 and CDR2 from the germline V gene are MNHEY and SMNVEV (reference sequence). The CDR3 has 15 amino acids. The V gene end was trimmed by 5 bases and the J gene end by 6 bases; junction bases not matched to a gene: 8. The CDR3 spells CASSIQPGQGDGYTF. The DNA for the CDR3 is TGTGCCAGCAGTATTCAACCGGGACAGGGGGATGGCTACACCTTC.